Presented here are 8 T cell receptor beta chains from one specimen sequenced in a study of blood T cell dynamics during melanoma immunotherapy. Time point reported: week 3, after first cycle of checkpoint inhibitor. The method was immunoSEQ multiplex PCR; TCRdb's version includes in-frame clones alone and lacks a portion of them. The sample lists around 960 clones, about 94% occurring once. Here the sequenced sample was effector memory CD8+ T cells from blood, taken from a patient treated with checkpoint blockade. Source of these receptors: a human donor with melanoma.

In DNA, the CDR3 is TGTGCCACCAGCAGCGGGAGGGGTTTATCCTACGAGCAGTACTTC. Translated: CATSSGRGLSYEQYF. The chain uses TRBV15 and TRBJ2-7; 8 nucleotides match TRBD2. Germline lookup yields CDR1 LNHNV and CDR2 YYDKDF (reference sequence). The V and J ends lost 3 bases and 1 base, in that order; junction bases with no gene match: 5. The CDR3 contains 15 residues.

The rearrangement joins TRBV4-2 to TRBJ1-5; the D gene is possibly TRBD1 (5 bases). Per germline, CDR1 LGHNA and CDR2 YNFKEQ. Trimming took off 0 bases at V and 5 bases at J, with 11 bases between the two ends. The CDR3 consists of 15 residues. The CDR3 DNA is TGTGCCAGCAGCCAAGAAGGCCAGGGTCATCAGCCCCAGCATTTT. Encoded protein: CASSQEGQGHQPQHF.

The chain employs TRBV6-5 and TRBJ2-1; D gene uncertain. CDR1 MNHEY and CDR2 SVGAGI come from the germline V gene. V was shortened by 5 bases and J by 2 bases, with 13 bases between the two germline ends. This CDR3 has 15 amino acids. This CDR3 is CASSTLTAPYNEQFF. The CDR3 DNA is TGTGCCAGCAGTACCTTGACGGCGCCCTACAATGAGCAGTTCTTC.

The table lists this clone with a few counts. The V gene is TRBV19, the J gene TRBJ2-3, with TRBD2 matching over 9 bases. This CDR3 has 17 amino acids. The germline V gene encodes CDR1 LNHDA and CDR2 SQIVND (reference sequence). The J segment lost 4 bases and the V segment lost 4 bases, leaving 12 bases of the junction unmatched. The CDR3 protein is CASSRQFSGSLADTQYF. CDR3 coding DNA: TGTGCCAGTAGTAGACAATTTAGCGGGAGTCTCGCAGATACGCAGTATTTT.

The chain couples TRBV11-2 to TRBJ2-5, with D hard to call. From germline, CDR1 is SGHAT and CDR2 FQNNGV. V was pared by 3 bases and J by 2 bases, with 4 bases between. This CDR3 comprises 12 residues. The CDR3 region has the DNA TGTGCCAGCAGCTTCGGACAAGAGACCCAGTACTTC. It encodes CASSFGQETQYF.

The chain combines TRBV6-5 with TRBJ1-5, with TRBD1 identical over 9 bases. Unmatched junction bases numbered 2, after V lost 0 bases and J lost 5 bases. CDR3 size: 15 residues. Germline CDR1 MNHEY, CDR2 SVGAGI. The CDR3 protein is CASSYSTGGHQPQHF. DNA of the CDR3: TGTGCCAGCAGTTACTCGACAGGGGGGCATCAGCCCCAGCATTTT.

The genes are TRBV6-5 and TRBJ1-2; D ambiguous. The V gene lost 0 bases and the J gene lost 6 bases, with 11 bases spanning the gap. The CDR3 runs 14 residues. Germline V gene sequence: CDR1 MNHEY, CDR2 SVGAGI. CDR3 region: CASSYSRVDNGYTF. The DNA of the CDR3 is TGTGCCAGCAGTTACTCGCGGGTAGACAATGGCTACACCTTC.

The genes are TRBV4-3 and TRBJ2-1, with D perhaps matching TRBD1 (6 bases). The germline V gene has CDR1 LGHNA and CDR2 YSLEER. The CDR3 has 15 residues. The V gene lost 2 bases and the J gene lost 4 bases, with 12 bases spanning the gap. The CDR3 DNA is TGCGCCAGCAGCCAAACCACAGGGTTGTACAATGAGCAGTTCTTC. It specifies CASSQTTGLYNEQFF.